Below, 8 T cell receptor beta chains from the same sample are listed, as sequenced in a study of cytomegalovirus exposure and HLA in healthy donors. It was with 60 Vbeta and 13 Jbeta primers that the PCR ran. TCRdb keeps only in-frame clones here, not all; method: immunoSEQ multiplex PCR. Of 110,000 or so clones in the sample, around 68% are singletons; the top ten hold 11%. The sample taken for sequencing was PBMCs. The receptor source for this set is a woman between 50 and 59 years old in good health and CMV-seropositive.

This clone appeared a few times. The genes are TRBV19 and TRBJ1-1; 7 bases match TRBD1. V gave up 5 bases and J gave up 0 bases; unmatched junction bases: 6. The CDR3 spans 15 residues. Germline loops: CDR1 LNHDA, CDR2 SQIVND (reference sequence). CDR3 in amino acids: CASSLGQTMNTEAFF. CDR3 in DNA: TGTGCCAGTAGTCTGGGACAGACTATGAACACTGAAGCTTTCTTT.

The V gene is TRBV5-4, the J gene TRBJ1-1, with D unclear. The V gene lost 4 bases and the J gene lost 5 bases, with 6 bases spanning the gap. CDR1 SGHNT and CDR2 YYREEE come from the germline V gene (reference sequence). The CDR3 covers 11 residues. CDR3 amino acids: CASSRGTEAFF. The CDR3, as DNA: TGTGCCAGCAGCCGCGGGACTGAAGCTTTCTTT. Full variable domain (rest looked up from reference TRBV5-4 and TRBJ1-1): ETGVTQSPTHLIKTRGQQVTLRCSSQSGHNTVSWYQQALGQGPQFIFQYYREEENGRGNFPPRFSGLQFPNYSSELNVNALELDDSALYLCASSRGTEAFFGQGTRLTVV.

This clone was seen a handful of times. The chain recombines TRBV7-3 with TRBJ2-1; TRBD2 is a possible D gene (5 bases). With 6 bases removed from V and 9 bases from J, the gap between germline ends came to 15 bases. There are 13 residues in the CDR3. Per germline, CDR1 SGHTA and CDR2 FQGTGA. CDR3 in DNA: TGTGCCAGCAGTAGCGACTGGCGCAGTGAGCAGTTCTTC. This encodes CASSSDWRSEQFF.

The chain is built from TRBV15 and TRBJ2-1; 10 bases line up with TRBD1. The germline V gene has CDR1 LNHNV and CDR2 YYDKDF (reference sequence). V trimming: 1 base; J trimming: 4 bases; junction bases outside the gene matches: 7. This CDR3 region has 17 residues. The CDR3 nucleotides read TGTGCCACCAGCAGAGGATCGACAGGGGGCTTATACAATGAGCAGTTCTTC. This gives the protein CATSRGSTGGLYNEQFF. Full variable domain (outside the CDR3, taken from reference TRBV15 and TRBJ2-1): DAMVIQNPRYQVTQFGKPVTLSCSQTLNHNVMYWYQQKSSQAPKLLFHYYDKDFNNEADTPDNFQSRRPNTSFCFLDIRSPGLGDTAMYLCATSRGSTGGLYNEQFFGPGTRLTVL.

The V and J genes are TRBV5-4 and TRBJ1-1; TRBD1 agrees at 8 bases. This CDR3 is built from 15 residues. V shed 2 bases, J shed 5 bases, and the junction held 8 bases outside the gene matches. CDR1 and CDR2 from the germline V gene are SGHNT and YYREEE (reference sequence). CDR3 sequence reads: CASSFNTGGTTEAFF. The CDR3 DNA is TGTGCCAGCAGCTTTAACACAGGGGGTACAACTGAAGCTTTCTTT.

V usage is TRBV19 and J usage is TRBJ1-2; D is possibly TRBD1 (5 bases). The V end was cut by 6 bases, the J end by 8 bases, with 16 bases between. In germline, CDR1 is LNHDA, CDR2 SQIVND (reference sequence). The CDR3 has 13 residues. As DNA, the CDR3 is TGTGCCAGTAGAGCGACAGACCGTATGGGCTACACCTTC. Translating it yields CASRATDRMGYTF.

V usage is TRBV23-1 and J usage is TRBJ1-3, with D maybe TRBD1 (6 bases). TRBV23-1 is placed among ORFs of uncertain function. The CDR3 loop spans 15 amino acids. The CDR3: CAQMKQGVAGNTIYF. DNA of the CDR3: TGCGCTCAAATGAAACAGGGAGTCGCTGGAAACACCATATATTTT.

This clone was recorded only once. CDR3: CASSLAGLITDTQYF. As DNA, the CDR3 is TGCGCCAGCAGCTTGGCCGGACTCATCACAGATACGCAGTATTTT. The rearrangement uses TRBV5-1 and TRBJ2-3; TRBD2 might be the D (5 bases). CDR1 and CDR2 (germline): SGHRS, YFSETQ. CDR3 size: 15 residues. The germline V and J ends were trimmed by 0 bases and 2 bases, with 10 bases remaining between them.